The 32 T cell receptor beta chains given below trace back to one sample, sequenced in a study of blood T cell repertoires in COVID-19. TCRdb's copy holds only in-frame clones and misses some; the assay was immunoSEQ multiplex PCR. The table records about 270,000 clones, around 86% of them present only once. The specimen was PBMCs or T cells enriched from blood (not recorded which). The receptors here all came from a woman between 18 and 29 years old who had recovered from COVID-19.

The chain is built from TRBV2 and TRBJ2-7; 11 nucleotides agree with TRBD2. From germline, CDR1 is SNHLY and CDR2 FYNNEI. This CDR3 has 16 residues. Trimming took 4 bases from V and 2 from J; bases not matched to a gene: 7. The CDR3 sequence: CASSGLLAGETYEQYF. DNA for the CDR3: TGTGCCAGCAGTGGACTACTAGCGGGGGAAACCTACGAGCAGTACTTC. Looking up the rest from reference TRBV2 and TRBJ2-7 gives the full variable domain: EPEVTQTPSHQVTQMGQEVILRCVPISNHLYFYWYRQILGQKVEFLVSFYNNEISEKSEIFDDQFSVERPDGSNFTLKIRSTKLEDSAMYFCASSGLLAGETYEQYFGPGTRLTVT.

This clone was recorded only once. This chain links TRBV3-1 (or the pseudogene TRBV3-2) with TRBJ2-2; 15 nucleotides align to TRBD2. Germline V gene data show CDR1 as LGHDT and CDR2 as YNNKEL (reference sequence). The CDR3 runs to 15 residues. Trimming cost V 10 bases and J 8 bases; bases outside gene matches: 8. DNA of the CDR3: TGTGCCACCGATGGACTAGCGGGGGGGCGTGGGGAGCTGTTTTTT. As protein: CATDGLAGGRGELFF.

V is TRBV5-1 and J is TRBJ2-1, with TRBD2 matching over 11 bases. The CDR3 runs to 19 residues. The V segment lost 1 base and the J segment 1 base; nucleotides outside the gene matches: 10. Germline V gives CDR1 SGHRS, CDR2 YFSETQ. In nucleotides, the CDR3 is TGCGCCAGCAGCTTGATAACTAGCGGGAGCTGGGCGTCCTACAATGAGCAGTTCTTC. This encodes CASSLITSGSWASYNEQFF.

This clone was detected only once. J is TRBJ2-2 and V is TRBV14, with D possibly being TRBD2 (6 bases). CDR3 length equals 18 residues. Trimming cost V 3 bases and J 0 bases, with 17 bases left between them. The germline gives CDR1 SGHDN, CDR2 FVKESK. In nucleotides, the CDR3 is TGTGCCAGCAGCCACCGAAAGCGCCGGGAGTCGAACACCGGGGAGCTGTTTTTT. Translating it yields CASSHRKRRESNTGELFF.

This sequence joins TRBV2 and TRBJ2-2; D is unclear. V lost 2 bases to trimming and J lost 0 bases, with 7 bases between them. CDR3 length equals 15 residues. The V gene's germline CDR1 is SNHLY and CDR2 FYNNEI. The CDR3 sequence: CASSEFISNTGELFF. CDR3 in DNA: TGTGCCAGCAGTGAATTTATCTCGAACACCGGGGAGCTGTTTTTT.

This chain joins TRBV5-4 and TRBJ2-7; 10 bases are shared with TRBD1. The germline CDR1 and CDR2 sequences are SGHNT and YYREEE (reference sequence). The CDR3 covers 15 residues. V shed 4 bases and J 1 base; nucleotides not matched to a gene: 5. The CDR3 loop is CASSRGQGDSYEQYF. The CDR3 bases are TGTGCCAGCAGCCGAGGACAGGGGGATTCCTACGAGCAGTACTTC.

This chain links TRBV11-2 with TRBJ2-3; the match to TRBD2 covers 8 bases. The CDR3 contains 16 residues. With V trimmed by 0 bases and J by 2 bases, 4 bases remained unmatched. CDR1 is SGHAT and CDR2 is FQNNGV in the germline V gene. The CDR3, as DNA: TGTGCCAGCAGCTTAGATCGGGGGGGCCACACAGATACGCAGTATTTT. Translated: CASSLDRGGHTDTQYF.

This clone showed up just a few times. The rearrangement uses TRBV10-2 and TRBJ1-2; the match to TRBD1 covers 7 bases. The CDR3 runs to 15 residues. Germline V CDR1 and CDR2: WSHSY, SAAADI. After removal of 0 bases from V and 8 bases from J, the junction contained 9 bases not matched to a gene. The CDR3 sequence: CASSESGQSLWGYTF. CDR3 bases: TGCGCCAGCAGTGAGTCGGGACAGAGTCTTTGGGGCTACACCTTC.

The gene calls are TRBV11-3 and TRBJ2-1; 11 bases are a match to TRBD1. V lost 5 bases, J lost 6 bases, and 6 bases stayed unmatched. Germline V lookup: CDR1 SGHNT, CDR2 YENEEA. The CDR3 length is 15 residues. The CDR3 is CASSPGTGGANEQFF. DNA for the CDR3: TGTGCCAGCAGCCCTGGGACAGGGGGGGCCAATGAGCAGTTCTTC.

This clone appeared once. V and J are TRBV2 and TRBJ2-7, with 9 bases that match TRBD1. V lost 0 bases to trimming and J lost 3 bases; unmatched junction nucleotides: 6. Germline values: CDR1 SNHLY, CDR2 FYNNEI. The length of the CDR3 is 16 residues. Here the CDR3 reads CASSEALGQGIYEQYF. CDR3 DNA: TGTGCCAGCAGTGAAGCGCTGGGACAGGGAATCTACGAGCAGTACTTC.

J is TRBJ2-1 and V is TRBV7-9; 7 nucleotides match TRBD1. V was clipped by 5 bases and J by 8 bases; unmatched bases: 3. Germline assignment: CDR1 SEHNR and CDR2 FQNEAQ (reference sequence). The CDR3 is 12 amino acids. The CDR3 bases are TGTGCCAGCAGCAGACAGGGCTATGAGCAGTTCTTC. Its protein is CASSRQGYEQFF.

The chain has TRBV6-1 and TRBJ1-2; unclear D gene. Per the germline V gene, CDR1 is MNHNS and CDR2 is SASEGT. V lost 2 bases and J lost 6, with 7 bases in between. The CDR3 runs 12 residues. The chain's CDR3 is CASSEIRDGYTF. In nucleotides, the CDR3 is TGTGCCAGCAGTGAAATTCGGGATGGCTACACCTTC.

This clone was recorded a few times. The chain employs TRBV5-8 and TRBJ1-5, with 7 bases aligning to TRBD1. J lost 3 bases, V lost 1 base, and 7 bases had no gene match. This CDR3 comprises 16 residues. CDR1 is SGHTS, CDR2 YDEGEE, per germline. The CDR3 coding sequence is TGTGCCAGCAGCTTGTCCGAGGGGGCCCCCAATCAGCCCCAGCATTTT. Protein: CASSLSEGAPNQPQHF. Filled out from reference TRBV5-8 and TRBJ1-5, the complete variable domain reads EAGVTQSPTHLIKTRGQQATLRCSPISGHTSVYWYQQALGLGLQFLLWYDEGEERNRGNFPPRFSGRQFPNYSSELNVNALELEDSALYLCASSLSEGAPNQPQHFGDGTRLSIL.

The CDR3 nucleotides are TGCGCCAGCAGCCTTGCCGGGACAGGGACGACCGGGGAGCTGTTTTTT. It yields the protein CASSLAGTGTTGELFF. The rearrangement uses TRBV5-1 and TRBJ2-2; 9 bases agree with TRBD1. V was clipped by 4 bases and J by 5 bases; unmatched bases: 9. The CDR3 covers 16 residues. Looked up from germline, CDR1 is SGHRS and CDR2 is YFSETQ.

The chain has TRBV18 and TRBJ2-4, with 7 nucleotides matching TRBD2. Germline V lookup: CDR1 KGHSH, CDR2 LQKENI. The CDR3 totals 15 residues. V shed 3 bases, J shed 6 bases, and the junction held 8 bases outside the gene matches. CDR3 in DNA: TGTGCCAGCTCACCCGCCCTTGGGGAGGGAAACATTCAGTACTTC. Amino acids: CASSPALGEGNIQYF.

The CDR3, as DNA: TGTGCCAGCTCAGCGGGACAGGAGAACACTGAAGCTTTCTTT. Encoded protein: CASSAGQENTEAFF. This sequence joins TRBV18 and TRBJ1-1, with 8 bases lining up with TRBD1. This CDR3 contains 14 residues. V lost 5 bases, J lost 1 base, and 3 bases stayed unmatched. CDR1 and CDR2 (germline): KGHSH, LQKENI.

The gene calls are TRBV3-1 (or the pseudogene TRBV3-2) and TRBJ2-7; TRBD2 matches at 13 bases. The CDR3 contains 16 residues. Trimming cost V 4 bases and J 4 bases; bases outside gene matches: 7. CDR1 LGHDT and CDR2 YNNKEL come from the germline V gene (reference sequence). The CDR3 loop reads CASSPEGLAGWYEQYF. The CDR3 DNA reads TGTGCCAGCAGCCCCGAGGGACTAGCGGGATGGTACGAGCAGTACTTC.

V usage is TRBV6-2 or TRBV6-3 and J usage is TRBJ2-7; 8 bases match TRBD2. V shed 2 bases and J 2 bases; nucleotides not matched to a gene: 17. Germline V gene lookup returns CDR1 MNHEY and CDR2 SVGEGT. There are 19 residues in the CDR3. The CDR3 protein is CASSYPSRLAGSLTYEQYF. Here the CDR3 DNA reads TGTGCCAGCAGTTACCCTTCCAGGCTAGCGGGTTCCTTAACCTACGAGCAGTACTTC.

The chain joins TRBV27 to TRBJ2-1; tentative D call: TRBD2 (5 bases). The CDR3 is made up of 13 amino acids. Germline V lookup: CDR1 MNHEY, CDR2 SMNVEV (reference sequence). With 5 bases removed from V and 5 bases from J, the gap between germline ends came to 10 bases. CDR3 loop: CASSPGLNNEQFF. The CDR3 nucleotides read TGTGCCAGCAGTCCCGGACTCAACAATGAGCAGTTCTTC.

This clone was counted a single time. This chain links TRBV6-2 or TRBV6-3 with TRBJ1-2; TRBD1 matches at 11 bases. With 2 bases clipped from V and 5 bases from J, the junction kept 4 bases outside the gene matches. This CDR3 has 15 residues. CDR1 is MNHEY and CDR2 is SVGEGT in the germline V gene. The CDR3 loop reads CASSYRTGGRYGYTF. CDR3 in DNA: TGTGCCAGCAGTTACCGGACAGGGGGCCGATATGGCTACACCTTC.

The V and J genes are TRBV7-2 and TRBJ2-5, with 9 bases that match TRBD2. This CDR3 spans 16 amino acids. The germline gives CDR1 SGHTA, CDR2 FQGNSA. After removal of 5 bases from V and 1 base from J, the junction contained 8 bases not matched to a gene. CDR3 in amino acids: CASSPREGRFQETQYF. In nucleotides, the CDR3 is TGTGCCAGCAGCCCGCGGGAGGGGAGATTCCAAGAGACCCAGTACTTC.

The rearrangement uses TRBV7-9 and TRBJ1-5; D is undetermined. Trimming cost V 1 base and J 3 bases, with 7 bases left between them. This CDR3 region has 14 residues. The germline gives CDR1 SEHNR, CDR2 FQNEAQ (reference sequence). CDR3: CASSLGQDNQPQHF. CDR3 in DNA: TGTGCCAGCAGCTTAGGCCAGGACAATCAGCCCCAGCATTTT.

This rearrangement joins TRBV4-3 to TRBJ1-4, with a possible D match to TRBD1 (5 bases). CDR1 LGHNA and CDR2 YSLEER come from the germline V gene. This CDR3 contains 18 residues. V gave up 3 bases and J gave up 0 bases, with 17 bases separating them. The CDR3: CASSQGWTTVATNEKLFF. CDR3 nucleotide sequence: TGCGCCAGCAGCCAGGGATGGACGACAGTTGCAACTAATGAAAAACTGTTTTTT.

The chain recombines TRBV4-3 with TRBJ1-1; TRBD1 matches 12 bases. V dropped 4 bases and J dropped 2; count of bases not matched to a gene: 2. This CDR3 comprises 15 residues. Germline lookup yields CDR1 LGHNA and CDR2 YSLEER. CDR3 sequence (DNA): TGCGCCAGCAGCCGGGACAGGGGGCCCAACACTGAAGCTTTCTTT. This encodes CASSRDRGPNTEAFF.

This sequence joins TRBV6-5 and TRBJ1-1, with no clear D. Between the trimmed V and J ends, which lost 6 bases and 3 bases, there was a span of 11 bases. The CDR3 runs 13 residues. From germline, CDR1 is MNHEY and CDR2 SVGAGI. This CDR3 reads CASSSPRDTEAFF. DNA for the CDR3: TGTGCCAGCAGCTCCCCCCGGGACACTGAAGCTTTCTTT.

The chain is built from TRBV7-3 and TRBJ1-1, with TRBD1 matching 8 bases. The ends lost 5 bases at V and 0 bases at J; junction bases unmatched: 5. This CDR3 comprises 15 residues. Looked up from germline, CDR1 is SGHTA and CDR2 is FQGTGA. The CDR3 is CASSPRTGMNTEAFF. DNA for the CDR3: TGTGCCAGCAGCCCTAGGACAGGGATGAACACTGAAGCTTTCTTT.

The rearrangement joins TRBV5-1 to TRBJ1-2; 10 nucleotides line up with TRBD1. Germline assignment: CDR1 SGHRS and CDR2 YFSETQ. The CDR3 contains 14 residues. J was trimmed by 6 bases and V by 3 bases; bases with no gene match: 5. The CDR3 DNA is TGCGCCAGCAGCTCGGGACAGGGGAGGGATGGCTACACCTTC. Encoded protein: CASSSGQGRDGYTF.

On this clone: This sample includes further DNA sequences coding for the same CDR3. This chain connects TRBV20-1 to TRBJ1-2; D may be TRBD1 (5 bases). The CDR3 length is 11 residues. Germline V CDR1 and CDR2: DFQATT, SNEGSKA (reference sequence). V lost 3 bases to trimming and J lost 6 bases, with 8 bases between them. The CDR3 nucleotides read TGCAGTGCTAGCGGGGGAGATGGCTACACCTTC. Its translation: CSASGGDGYTF.

This chain connects TRBV15 to TRBJ2-1; D gene unclear. The germline V gene encodes CDR1 LNHNV and CDR2 YYDKDF (reference sequence). Trimming cost V 5 bases and J 8 bases, with 7 bases left between them. CDR3 length: 11 residues. This CDR3 reads CATSESYEQFF. The CDR3 coding sequence is TGTGCCACCAGCGAGAGCTATGAGCAGTTCTTC.

The chain couples TRBV30 to TRBJ1-6; a possible D gene is TRBD1 (5 bases). This CDR3 has 13 amino acids. V was pared by 0 bases and J by 12 bases, with 12 bases between. CDR1 and CDR2 (germline): GTSNPN, SVGIG (reference sequence). The chain's CDR3 is CAWSVTGSEPLHF. In DNA, the CDR3 is TGTGCCTGGAGTGTTACAGGTTCCGAACCCCTCCACTTT.

The chain uses TRBV28 and TRBJ1-1; 7 bases map to TRBD1. This CDR3 region has 15 residues. J gave up 3 bases and V 7 bases, and 11 bases lay outside the gene matches. Germline loops: CDR1 MDHEN, CDR2 SYDVKM. CDR3 sequence reads: CASNLGTDQYTEAFF. For the CDR3, the DNA is TGTGCCAGCAACTTAGGGACAGACCAATACACTGAAGCTTTCTTT.

V gene TRBV14 combines with J gene TRBJ2-7; 7 bases agree with TRBD1. Trimming took 3 bases from V and 1 from J; bases not matched to a gene: 3. This CDR3 is built from 14 residues. CDR1 and CDR2 (germline): SGHDN, FVKESK. CDR3 DNA sequence: TGTGCCAGCAGCCAGGGACAGAAGTCCTACGAGCAGTACTTC. Translated, it gives CASSQGQKSYEQYF. The full variable domain, completed using reference TRBV14 and TRBJ2-7, is EAGVTQFPSHSVIEKGQTVTLRCDPISGHDNLYWYRRVMGKEIKFLLHFVKESKQDESGMPNNRFLAERTGGTYSTLKVQPAELEDSGVYFCASSQGQKSYEQYFGPGTRLTVT.